These T cell receptor beta chains were read from a single sample in a study of shared clonotypes between healthy human individuals. The table came from immunoSEQ multiplex PCR; TCRdb's copy has only in-frame clones and leaves some out. The data hold about 980,000 clones, with approximately 76% observed a single time. Sequenced input: memory CD4+ T cells sorted from blood. All receptors derive from a man aged 18 to 29 in good health. Each CDR3 is given with its conserved first and last residue. D genes are given only for firm matches. The size entry is marked missing in some rows and otherwise reads once, few, many or a size class.

- | - | TRBJ2-2 | TRBV6-1 | 15 | CASRTGTLNTGELFF | TGTGCCAGCAGGACCGGGACATTAAACACCGGGGAGCTGTTTTTT
- | - | TRBJ1-2 | TRBV5-1 | 13 | CASSPTGNYGYTF | TGCGCCAGCAGCCCGACAGGAAACTATGGCTACACCTTC
- | few | TRBJ1-2 | TRBV5-1 | 14 | CASSFEGLNYGYTF | TGCGCCAGCAGCTTCGAGGGTTTGAACTATGGCTACACCTTC
- | - | TRBJ1-1 | TRBV6-5 | 15 | CASSYSTVGNTEAFF | TGTGCCAGCAGTTACTCGACAGTGGGGAACACTGAAGCTTTCTTT
- | - | TRBJ1-1 | TRBV7-2 | 13 | CASSLLMNTEAFF | TGTGCCAGCAGCTTATTAATGAACACTGAAGCTTTCTTT
- | - | TRBJ2-7 | TRBV6-1 | 13 | CASQLGPTYEQYF | TGTGCCAGCCAGCTGGGGCCGACCTACGAGCAGTACTTC
- | - | TRBJ2-2 | TRBV6-1 | 15 | CASSWGTGNTGELFF | TGTGCCAGCTCTTGGGGAACAGGGAACACCGGGGAGCTGTTTTTT
- | once | TRBJ1-4 | TRBV5-1 | 17 | CASSPAVVQGLGEKLFF | TGCGCCAGCAGCCCGGCGGTAGTACAGGGTCTAGGTGAAAAACTGTTTTTT
TRBD1 | - | TRBJ2-7 | TRBV6-1 | 14 | CAVLSEQGAHEQYF | TGTGCCGTCCTCTCGGAGCAGGGGGCCCACGAGCAGTACTTC
TRBD1 | - | TRBJ2-7 | TRBV18 | 14 | CASSPGTGLYEQYF | TGTGCCAGCTCCCCCGGGACAGGGCTCTACGAGCAGTACTTC
- | many | TRBJ2-5 | TRBV29-1 | 13 | CSPQIYPQETQYF | TGCAGCCCACAAATATATCCACAAGAGACCCAGTACTTC
TRBD1 | - | TRBJ2-7 | TRBV5-5 | 16 | CASSQTQGFVSYEQYF | TGTGCCAGCAGCCAAACACAGGGGTTTGTATCCTACGAGCAGTACTTC
TRBD1 | - | TRBJ2-1 | TRBV6-5 | 14 | CASPPGTDYNEQFF | TGTGCCAGCCCCCCCGGGACAGACTACAATGAGCAGTTCTTC
TRBD1 | - | TRBJ2-2 | TRBV29-1 | 13 | CSVERTGVWELFF | TGCAGCGTTGAAAGGACAGGGGTCTGGGAGCTGTTTTTT
- | many | TRBJ2-3 | TRBV6-1 | 11 | CASSDLVPQYF | TGTGCCAGCAGTGATCTAGTCCCCCAGTATTTT
TRBD1 | - | TRBJ2-3 | TRBV9 | 16 | CASSVASGQGVDTQYF | TGTGCCAGCAGCGTAGCATCCGGCCAGGGGGTAGATACGCAGTATTTT
- | - | TRBJ2-3 | TRBV29-1 | 15 | CSVGAISTSTDTQYF | TGCAGCGTTGGGGCCATAAGCACTAGCACAGATACGCAGTATTTT
- | - | TRBJ2-2 | TRBV15 | 17 | CATSRAAGLRNTGELFF | TGTGCCACCAGCAGAGCCGCAGGCCTGAGAAACACCGGGGAGCTGTTTTTT
- | once | TRBJ1-2 | TRBV2 | 14 | CASGLYSLNYGYTF | TGTGCCAGCGGTCTGTACTCACTTAACTATGGCTACACCTTC
- | once | TRBJ2-7 | TRBV18 | 13 | CASSPPISYEQYF | TGTGCCAGCTCACCACCGATATCCTACGAGCAGTACTTC
- | - | TRBJ2-3 | TRBV2 | 12 | CASTLLTSSQYF | TGTGCCAGCACCCTGCTTACTTCGTCGCAGTATTTT
- | - | TRBJ1-1 | TRBV7-2 | 15 | CASSLQGMGNTEAFF | TGTGCCAGCAGCTTACAGGGAATGGGAAACACTGAAGCTTTCTTT
- | once | TRBJ1-2 | TRBV28 | 16 | CASSPISQVPNYGYTF | TGTGCCAGCAGTCCGATATCCCAGGTTCCTAACTATGGCTACACCTTC
- | - | TRBJ1-6 | TRBV19 | 15 | CASSDSGSNNSPLHF | TGTGCCAGTAGTGATTCAGGGAGCAATAATTCACCCCTCCACTTT
TRBD1 | - | TRBJ2-2 | TRBV19 | 17 | CASNAGTGGKYTGELFF | TGTGCCAGTAATGCCGGGACAGGGGGCAAGTACACCGGGGAGCTGTTTTTT
- | - | TRBJ1-1 | TRBV29-1 | 14 | CSVSRGGELSEAFF | TGCAGCGTTTCCCGAGGAGGGGAGCTTTCTGAAGCTTTCTTT
- | - | TRBJ2-3 | TRBV7-9 | 14 | CASSLGGTQDTQYF | TGTGCCAGCAGCTTAGGGGGAACCCAAGATACGCAGTATTTT
- | - | TRBJ2-7 | TRBV10-2 | 13 | CASSQAPSYEQYF | TGCGCCAGCAGTCAGGCGCCTTCCTACGAGCAGTACTTC
- | few | TRBJ2-3 | TRBV7-9 | 14 | CASSPRGRTDTQYF | TGTGCCAGCAGCCCCAGGGGACGGACAGATACGCAGTATTTT
- | - | TRBJ1-2 | TRBV15 | 13 | CATSQDGVYGYTF | TGTGCCACCAGCCAAGATGGAGTCTATGGCTACACCTTC
TRBD1 | - | TRBJ2-1 | TRBV7-8 | 14 | CASSRGQGWNEQFF | TGTGCCAGCAGCCGTGGACAGGGTTGGAATGAGCAGTTCTTC
- | few | TRBJ1-6 | TRBV6-5 | 14 | CASSASWDTSPLHF | TGTGCCAGCAGTGCCTCCTGGGATACTTCACCCCTCCACTTT
- | - | TRBJ2-6 | TRBV2 | 14 | CASSEDPGANVLTF | TGTGCCAGCAGTGAGGACCCTGGGGCCAACGTCCTGACTTTC
- | - | TRBJ2-5 | TRBV29-1 | 13 | CSVVVGGRETQYF | TGCAGCGTTGTGGTTGGAGGGAGAGAGACCCAGTACTTC
- | - | TRBJ2-7 | TRBV6-5 | 14 | CASSYAVRGYEQYF | TGTGCCAGCAGTTACGCGGTCAGGGGTTACGAGCAGTACTTC
TRBD1 | - | TRBJ1-3 | TRBV7-9 | 15 | CASSSGTDSGNTIYF | TGTGCCAGCAGCTCCGGGACAGACTCTGGAAACACCATATATTTT
- | - | TRBJ1-6 | TRBV7-9 | 15 | CASSLETAYNSPLHF | TGTGCCAGCAGCTTAGAGACGGCTTATAATTCACCCCTCCACTTT
- | - | TRBJ2-7 | TRBV2 | 14 | CASSLPGASFEQYF | TGTGCCAGCAGTTTACCGGGAGCCTCTTTCGAGCAGTACTTC
TRBD1 | - | TRBJ2-7 | TRBV7-9 | 12 | CASRGTDYEQYF | TGTGCCAGCAGGGGGACAGATTACGAGCAGTACTTC
- | - | TRBJ1-1 | TRBV6-4 | 15 | CASRDRRLMNTEAFF | TGTGCCAGCAGAGACAGGCGGCTCATGAACACTGAAGCTTTCTTT
- | - | TRBJ2-3 | TRBV5-6 | 14 | CASSAVGSADTQYF | TGTGCCAGCAGCGCAGTCGGGAGTGCAGATACGCAGTATTTT
- | once | TRBJ1-1 | TRBV5-1 | 14 | CASSLTLIGTEAFF | TGCGCCAGCAGCCTTACCCTGATTGGCACTGAAGCTTTCTTT
TRBD2 | - | TRBJ2-7 | TRBV5-5 | 16 | CASSLGGAGSTYEQYF | TGTGCCAGCAGCCTTGGAGGAGCGGGATCCACCTACGAGCAGTACTTC
- | once | TRBJ2-7 | TRBV2 | 12 | CASTRSGYEQYF | TGTGCCAGCACCCGGTCGGGCTACGAGCAGTACTTC
- | few | TRBJ2-7 | TRBV10-3 | 11 | CASGRSYEQYF | TGTGCCTCGGGGCGCTCCTACGAGCAGTACTTC
- | - | TRBJ1-1 | TRBV28 | 11 | CASSLVGVTFF | TGTGCCAGCAGTTTGGTGGGGGTGACTTTCTTT
- | few | TRBJ2-7 | TRBV7-9 | 14 | CASSLDRNTYEQYF | TGTGCCAGCAGCTTAGACAGAAATACCTACGAGCAGTACTTC